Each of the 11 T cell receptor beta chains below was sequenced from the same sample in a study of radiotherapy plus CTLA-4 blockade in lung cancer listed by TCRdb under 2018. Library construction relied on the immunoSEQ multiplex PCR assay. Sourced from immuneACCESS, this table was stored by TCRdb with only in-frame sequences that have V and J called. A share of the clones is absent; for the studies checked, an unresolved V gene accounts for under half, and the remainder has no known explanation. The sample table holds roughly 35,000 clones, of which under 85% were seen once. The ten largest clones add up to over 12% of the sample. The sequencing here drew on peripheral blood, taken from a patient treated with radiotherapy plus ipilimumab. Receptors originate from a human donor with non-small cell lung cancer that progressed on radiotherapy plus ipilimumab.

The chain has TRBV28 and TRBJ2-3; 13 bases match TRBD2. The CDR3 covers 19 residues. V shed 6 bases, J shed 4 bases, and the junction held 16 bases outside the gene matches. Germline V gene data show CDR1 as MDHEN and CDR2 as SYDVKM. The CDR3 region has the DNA TGTGCCAGCAGCTCAACTTGGGGACTAGCGGGACGATCGTCAGATACGCAGTATTTT. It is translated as CASSSTWGLAGRSSDTQYF.

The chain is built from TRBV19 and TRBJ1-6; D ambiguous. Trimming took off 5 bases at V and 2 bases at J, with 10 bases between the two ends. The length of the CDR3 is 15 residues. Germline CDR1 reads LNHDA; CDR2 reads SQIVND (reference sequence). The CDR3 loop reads CASSPQRTYNSPLHF. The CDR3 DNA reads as TGTGCCAGTAGTCCCCAGCGAACCTATAATTCACCCCTCCACTTT. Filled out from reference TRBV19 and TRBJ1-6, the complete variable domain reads DGGITQSPKYLFRKEGQNVTLSCEQNLNHDAMYWYRQDPGQGLRLIYYSQIVNDFQKGDIAEGYSVSREKKESFPLTVTSAQKNPTAFYLCASSPQRTYNSPLHFGNGTRLTVT.

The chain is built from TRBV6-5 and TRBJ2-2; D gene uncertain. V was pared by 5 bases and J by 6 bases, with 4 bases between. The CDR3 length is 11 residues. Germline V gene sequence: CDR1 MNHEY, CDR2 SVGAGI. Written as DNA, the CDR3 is TGTGCCAGCAGTGTTGCCGGGGAGCTGTTTTTT. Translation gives CASSVAGELFF.

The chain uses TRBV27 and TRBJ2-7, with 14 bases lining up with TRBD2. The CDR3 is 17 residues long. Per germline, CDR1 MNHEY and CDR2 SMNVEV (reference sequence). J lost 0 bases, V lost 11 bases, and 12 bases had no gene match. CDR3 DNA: TGTGCCCCCCCGGGACTAGCGGGGGTCGCCTGCTCCTACGAGCAGTACTTC. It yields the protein CAPPGLAGVACSYEQYF.

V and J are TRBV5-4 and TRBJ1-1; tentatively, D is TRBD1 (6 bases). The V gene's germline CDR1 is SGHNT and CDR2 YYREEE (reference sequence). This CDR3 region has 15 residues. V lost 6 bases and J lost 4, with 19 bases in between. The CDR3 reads CASIQNGGRSTEAFF. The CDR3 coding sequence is TGTGCCAGCATCCAGAACGGGGGGCGGTCCACTGAAGCTTTCTTT.

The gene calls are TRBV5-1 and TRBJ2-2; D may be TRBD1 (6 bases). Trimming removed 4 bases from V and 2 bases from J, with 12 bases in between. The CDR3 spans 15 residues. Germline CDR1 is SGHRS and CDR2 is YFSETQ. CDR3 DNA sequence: TGCGCCAGCAGCCCTCGGACAGAAAACACCGGGGAGCTGTTTTTT. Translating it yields CASSPRTENTGELFF.

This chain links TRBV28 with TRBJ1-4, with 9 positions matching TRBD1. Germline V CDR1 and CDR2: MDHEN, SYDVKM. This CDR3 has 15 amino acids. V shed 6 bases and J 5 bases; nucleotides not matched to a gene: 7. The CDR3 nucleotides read TGTGCCAGCAGGGCGAGCGGACAGGGGAATGAAAAACTGTTTTTT. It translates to CASRASGQGNEKLFF.

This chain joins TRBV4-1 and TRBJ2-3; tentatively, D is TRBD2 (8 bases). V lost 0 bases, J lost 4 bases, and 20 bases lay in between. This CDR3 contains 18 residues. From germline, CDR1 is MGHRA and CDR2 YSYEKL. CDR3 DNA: TGCGCCAGCAGCCAAGATCAGGCGGGGGGCGACAGGGCAGATACGCAGTATTTT. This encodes CASSQDQAGGDRADTQYF.

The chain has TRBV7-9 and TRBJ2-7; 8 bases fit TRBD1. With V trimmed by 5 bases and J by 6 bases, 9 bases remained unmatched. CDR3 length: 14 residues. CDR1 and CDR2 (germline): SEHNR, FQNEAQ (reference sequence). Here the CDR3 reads CASSTSTGTGEQYF. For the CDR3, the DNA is TGTGCCAGCAGCACCTCGACAGGGACAGGCGAGCAGTACTTC. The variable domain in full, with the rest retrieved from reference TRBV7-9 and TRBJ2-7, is DTGVSQNPRHKITKRGQNVTFRCDPISEHNRLYWYRQTLGQGPEFLTYFQNEAQLEKSRLLSDRFSAERPKGSFSTLEIQRTEQGDSAMYLCASSTSTGTGEQYFGPGTRLTVT.

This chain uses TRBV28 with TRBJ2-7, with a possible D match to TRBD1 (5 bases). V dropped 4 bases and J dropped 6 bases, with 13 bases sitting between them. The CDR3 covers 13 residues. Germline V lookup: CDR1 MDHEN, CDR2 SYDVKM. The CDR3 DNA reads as TGTGCCAGCAGTTCACCAGGGCTTGGCGAGCAGTACTTC. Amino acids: CASSSPGLGEQYF.

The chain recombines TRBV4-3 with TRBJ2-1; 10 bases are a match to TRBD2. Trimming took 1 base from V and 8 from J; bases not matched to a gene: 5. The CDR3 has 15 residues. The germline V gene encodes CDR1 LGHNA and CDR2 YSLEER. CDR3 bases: TGCGCCAGCAGCCAAGGCGAGCGGGGGGGCTATGAGCAGTTCTTC. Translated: CASSQGERGGYEQFF.